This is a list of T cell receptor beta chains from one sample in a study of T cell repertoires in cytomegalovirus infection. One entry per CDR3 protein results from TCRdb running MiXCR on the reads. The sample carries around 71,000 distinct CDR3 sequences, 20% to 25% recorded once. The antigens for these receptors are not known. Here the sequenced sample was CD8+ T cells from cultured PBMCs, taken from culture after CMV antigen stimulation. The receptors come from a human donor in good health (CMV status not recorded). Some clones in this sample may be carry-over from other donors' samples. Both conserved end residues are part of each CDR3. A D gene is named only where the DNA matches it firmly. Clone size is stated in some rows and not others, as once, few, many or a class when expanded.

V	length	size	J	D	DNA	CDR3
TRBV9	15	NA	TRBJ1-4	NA	TGTGCCAGCAGCGTAGGGGGCGGCGGTAGCGAAAAACTGTTTTTT	CASSVGGGGSEKLFF
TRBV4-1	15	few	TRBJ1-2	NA	TGCGCCAGCAGCCCAGGGGCCTTAGCTAACTATGGCTACACCTTC	CASSPGALANYGYTF
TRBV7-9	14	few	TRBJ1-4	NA	TGTGCCAGCAGTCCCCTTGCAACTAATGAAAAACTGTTTTTT	CASSPLATNEKLFF
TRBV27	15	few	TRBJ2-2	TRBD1	TGTGCCAGCCAAGGGGGACAGATCTACACCGGGGAGCTGTTTTTT	CASQGGQIYTGELFF
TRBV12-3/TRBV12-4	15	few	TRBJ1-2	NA	TGTGCCAGCAGTCCTAACCCCCGGACAGTTCTTGGCTACACCTTC	CASSPNPRTVLGYTF
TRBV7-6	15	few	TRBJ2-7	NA	TGTGCCAGCAGCTTAGAACCCTCTCCAGCCTACGAGCAGTACTTC	CASSLEPSPAYEQYF
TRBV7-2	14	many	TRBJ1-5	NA	TGTGCCAGCAGCTTAGATGGATTTAATCAGCCCCAGCATTTT	CASSLDGFNQPQHF
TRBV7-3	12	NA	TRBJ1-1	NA	TGTGCCAGCAGTCCTCTGGGGGGTGAAGCTTTCTTT	CASSPLGGEAFF
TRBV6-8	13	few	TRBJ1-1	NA	TGTGCCAGCAGTTACGATGGGGGCACTGAAGCTTTCTTT	CASSYDGGTEAFF
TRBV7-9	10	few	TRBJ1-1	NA	TGTGCCAGCAGCGATACAGCGGCTTTCTTT	CASSDTAAFF
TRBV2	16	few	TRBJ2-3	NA	TGTGCCAGCAGGCCGACTGGGATGTTGGGGACAGATACGCAGTATTTT	CASRPTGMLGTDTQYF
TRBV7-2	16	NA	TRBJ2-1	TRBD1	TGTGCCAGCAGCTTATATACCGGGACAGTTTACAATGAGCAGTTCTTC	CASSLYTGTVYNEQFF
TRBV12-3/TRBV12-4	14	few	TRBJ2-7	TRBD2	TGTGCCAGCGCCTTAGCGGGGGTCGCCTACGAGCAGTACTTC	CASALAGVAYEQYF
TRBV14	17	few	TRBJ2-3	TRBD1	TGTGCCAGCAGCCAAGACCTCCGGACAGGGTCCACAGATACGCAGTATTTT	CASSQDLRTGSTDTQYF
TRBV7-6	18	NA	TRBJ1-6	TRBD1	TGTGCCAGCAGCTCTTTTCTTATGGGGACAGCTCGGAATTCACCCCTCCACTTT	CASSSFLMGTARNSPLHF
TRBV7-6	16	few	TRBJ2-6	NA	TGTGCCAGCAGCCCCACCGGGACATCTGGGGCCAACGTCCTGACTTTC	CASSPTGTSGANVLTF
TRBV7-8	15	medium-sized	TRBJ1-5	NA	TGTGCCAGCAGCTTACTCGGGACACTAAATCAGCCCCAGCATTTT	CASSLLGTLNQPQHF
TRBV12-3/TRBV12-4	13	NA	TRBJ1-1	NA	TGTGCCAGCAGTCCTAGACTTAACACTGAAGCTTTCTTT	CASSPRLNTEAFF
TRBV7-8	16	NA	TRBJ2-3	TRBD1	TGTGCCAGCAGCCCCACAGGGGGCGGCGGCACAGATACGCAGTATTTT	CASSPTGGGGTDTQYF
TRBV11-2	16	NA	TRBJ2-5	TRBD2	TGTGCCAGCAGCTCTAGGACTAGCAGACTCGGAGAGACCCAGTACTTC	CASSSRTSRLGETQYF
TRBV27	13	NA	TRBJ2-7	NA	TGTGCCAGCAGTTTGAGGCAGCACTACGAGCAGTACTTC	CASSLRQHYEQYF
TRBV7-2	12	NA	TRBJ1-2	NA	TGTGCCAGCAGCTTAGTTAGGGGTGGCTACACCTTC	CASSLVRGGYTF
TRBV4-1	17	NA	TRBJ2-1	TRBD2	TGCGCCAGCAGCCCTCGGACTAGCGGGGCCCTTTACAATGAGCAGTTCTTC	CASSPRTSGALYNEQFF
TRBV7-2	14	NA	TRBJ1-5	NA	TGTGCCAGCAGCTTAGGGGACGGCCATCAGCCCCAGCATTTT	CASSLGDGHQPQHF
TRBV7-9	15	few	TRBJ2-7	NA	TGTGCCAGCAGCTTAGTGGAAGGGGCAGACTACGAGCAGTACTTC	CASSLVEGADYEQYF
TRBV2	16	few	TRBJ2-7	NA	TGTGCCAGCAGTGAAGCGCTCCGTTCCGCGGACAACGAGCAGTACTTC	CASSEALRSADNEQYF
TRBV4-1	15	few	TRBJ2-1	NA	TGCGCCAGCAGCCAAGTAGTCCAGGCTTGGGATGAGCAGTTCTTC	CASSQVVQAWDEQFF
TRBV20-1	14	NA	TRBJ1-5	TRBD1	TGCAGTGCTGTGACAGGGGGCGAGAGTCAGCCCCAGCATTTT	CSAVTGGESQPQHF
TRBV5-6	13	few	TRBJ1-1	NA	TGTGCCAGCAGTAAAGACGAAAACACTGAAGCTTTCTTT	CASSKDENTEAFF
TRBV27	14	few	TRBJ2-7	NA	TGTGCCAGCTCCCGGGCGGCAGAATCCTACGAGCAGTACTTC	CASSRAAESYEQYF
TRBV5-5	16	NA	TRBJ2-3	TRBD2	TGTGCCAGCAGCTTGGTTGGCGGGGGGTCGACAGATACGCAGTATTTT	CASSLVGGGSTDTQYF
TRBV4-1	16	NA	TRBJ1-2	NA	TGCGCCAGCAGCCAAGGGATATCAGGGGCTAACTATGGCTACACCTTC	CASSQGISGANYGYTF
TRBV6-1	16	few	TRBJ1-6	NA	TGTGCCAGCAGTGATACGTCGCCCTCCTATAATTCACCCCTCCACTTT	CASSDTSPSYNSPLHF
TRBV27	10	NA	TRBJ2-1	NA	TGCGAGGCAGGGGACAATGAGCAGTTCTTC	CEAGDNEQFF
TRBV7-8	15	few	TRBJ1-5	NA	TGTGCCAGCAGCTACCTCGGCAGCGTCAATCAGCCCCAGCATTTT	CASSYLGSVNQPQHF
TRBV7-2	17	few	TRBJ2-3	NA	TGTGCCAGCAGCTACCTTTCCGAGGGCTGGGCGGCAGATACGCAGTATTTT	CASSYLSEGWAADTQYF
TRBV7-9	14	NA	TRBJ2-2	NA	TGTGCCAGCAGCACTACAGGGTCCCCCGGGGAGCTGTTTTTT	CASSTTGSPGELFF
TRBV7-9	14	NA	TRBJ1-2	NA	TGTGCCAGCAGCTTAGGAACGGCGGCCCTTGGCTACACCTTC	CASSLGTAALGYTF
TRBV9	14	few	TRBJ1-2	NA	TGTGCCAGCAGCGCCTCTACTTCCGTCTATGGCTACACCTTC	CASSASTSVYGYTF
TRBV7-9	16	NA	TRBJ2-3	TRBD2	TGTGCCAGCCGGGTGCCGGTAGCGGGGGGCACAGATACGCAGTATTTT	CASRVPVAGGTDTQYF
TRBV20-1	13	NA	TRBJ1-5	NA	TGCAGTGCTAGAGGACCCGGGAATCAGCCCCAGCATTTT	CSARGPGNQPQHF
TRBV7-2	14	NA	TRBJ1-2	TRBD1	TGTGCCAGCAGCGTGGGACAGGGGCACTATGGCTACACCTTC	CASSVGQGHYGYTF
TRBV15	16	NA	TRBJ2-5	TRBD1	TGTGCCACCAGCAGAAAAAGAGGACAGGGACAAGAGACCCAGTACTTC	CATSRKRGQGQETQYF
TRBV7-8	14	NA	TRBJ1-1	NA	TGTGCCAGCAGCCCTCGGGCCTTTAACACTGAAGCTTTCTTT	CASSPRAFNTEAFF
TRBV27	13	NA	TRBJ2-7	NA	TGTGCCAGCAGTTCACCAATCTCCTACGAGCAGTACTTC	CASSSPISYEQYF
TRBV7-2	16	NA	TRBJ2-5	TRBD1	TGTGCCAGCAGCCCAGTAGGCAGGGGGCGCTATGAGACCCAGTACTTC	CASSPVGRGRYETQYF
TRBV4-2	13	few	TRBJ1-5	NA	TGTGCTAGCAGCCGATTACTGGATCAGCCCCAGCATTTT	CASSRLLDQPQHF
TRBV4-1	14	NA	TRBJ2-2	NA	TGCGCCAGCAGCCAGTCCCGGGTCGCCGGGGAGCTGTTTTTT	CASSQSRVAGELFF
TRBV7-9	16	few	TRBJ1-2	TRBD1	TGTGCCAGCAGCTTATTAGACCGGGACAGGGACTATGGCTACACCTTC	CASSLLDRDRDYGYTF
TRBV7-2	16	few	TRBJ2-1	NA	TGTGCCAGCAGCTTAGCGATTGGGTACCCTAACAATGAGCAGTTCTTC	CASSLAIGYPNNEQFF
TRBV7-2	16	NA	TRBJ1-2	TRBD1	TGTGCCAGCAGCTTAGGGGGGGGACAGCAAAGATATGGCTACACCTTC	CASSLGGGQQRYGYTF
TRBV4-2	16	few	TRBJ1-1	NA	TGTGCCAGCAGCCAAGGGAACAGGGCCACGAACACTGAAGCTTTCTTT	CASSQGNRATNTEAFF
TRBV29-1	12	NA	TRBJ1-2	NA	TGCAGCGTTGATTCGGGGGGCTATGGCTACACCTTC	CSVDSGGYGYTF
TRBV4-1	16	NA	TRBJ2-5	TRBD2	TGCGCCAGCAGCCCTCCCGGCGGGGGGATACAAGAGACCCAGTACTTC	CASSPPGGGIQETQYF